This TCR beta chain was recorded in a study of cytotoxic CD8 clonotypes in ibrutinib-treated CLL. Study details: Partial response occurred in roughly 25 patients and complete response in 2; at median about 70 months, roughly 15 remained remitted and roughly 12 progressed.

Generated by immunoSEQ multiplex PCR, the TCRdb table keeps only in-frame clones and is missing some. The table shows 40,000 to 55,000 clones, with less than 90% occurring only once. Trimming removed 5 bases at V and 5 bases at J, with 15 bases between. The CDR3 length is 15 residues. Germline V lookup: CDR1 SEHNR, CDR2 FQNEAQ (reference sequence). This TCR came from a human donor with chronic lymphocytic leukemia. Sequencing was performed on PBMCs, taken after 24 months of ibrutinib treatment. This chain links TRBV7-9 with TRBJ2-2, with a tentative D call TRBD2 (6 bases). The CDR3 nucleotides are TGTGCCAGCAGCAGGGGCGGGACGGGGACCGGGGAGCTGTTTTTT. It specifies CASSRGGTGTGELFF.